This T cell receptor beta chain is drawn from a study of CD4 T cells in relation to SARS-CoV-2 and coronaviruses. Study-level background: ViraFEST: roughly 10-day antigen culture of PBMCs, then TCR beta CDR3 sequencing. Whole-study results and caveats: Around two thirds of donors had memory CD4+ clonotypes crossrecognizing SARS-CoV-2 and common cold coronavirus spike. No donor gave both pre-pandemic and post-infection samples.

The V gene lost 5 bases and the J gene lost 6 bases, with 11 bases spanning the gap. Germline-derived CDR1 and CDR2 are SEHNR and FQNEAQ (reference sequence). This CDR3 comprises 13 residues. In regard to this clone: The antigen remains unidentified.

Profiled with immunoSEQ multiplex PCR; TCRdb holds only in-frame clones, not every one. The data contain around 31,000 clones, 65% to 80% of them seen just once; the ten biggest clones take up around 3.7%. The chain couples TRBV7-9 to TRBJ2-1; no clear D. Source material: memory CD4+ T cells from PBMCs, cultured in vitro. This receptor was obtained from an adult with COVID-19. The DNA for the CDR3 is TGTGCCAGCAGCCCCAAGCCCCGCAATGAGCAGTTCTTC. This codes for CASSPKPRNEQFF.